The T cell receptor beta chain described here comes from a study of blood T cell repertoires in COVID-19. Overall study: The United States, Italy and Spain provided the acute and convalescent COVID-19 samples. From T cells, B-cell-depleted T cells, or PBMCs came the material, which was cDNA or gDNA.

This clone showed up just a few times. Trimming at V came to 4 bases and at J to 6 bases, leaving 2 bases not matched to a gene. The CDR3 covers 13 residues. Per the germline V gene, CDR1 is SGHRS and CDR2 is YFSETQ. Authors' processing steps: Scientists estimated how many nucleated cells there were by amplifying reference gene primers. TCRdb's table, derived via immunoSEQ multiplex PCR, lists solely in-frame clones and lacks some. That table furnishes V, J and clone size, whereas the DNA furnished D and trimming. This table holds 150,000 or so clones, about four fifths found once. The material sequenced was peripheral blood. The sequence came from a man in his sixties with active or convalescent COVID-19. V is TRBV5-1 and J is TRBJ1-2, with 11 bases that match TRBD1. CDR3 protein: CASSEGQGDGYTF. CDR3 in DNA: TGCGCCAGCAGCGAGGGACAGGGGGATGGCTACACCTTC.